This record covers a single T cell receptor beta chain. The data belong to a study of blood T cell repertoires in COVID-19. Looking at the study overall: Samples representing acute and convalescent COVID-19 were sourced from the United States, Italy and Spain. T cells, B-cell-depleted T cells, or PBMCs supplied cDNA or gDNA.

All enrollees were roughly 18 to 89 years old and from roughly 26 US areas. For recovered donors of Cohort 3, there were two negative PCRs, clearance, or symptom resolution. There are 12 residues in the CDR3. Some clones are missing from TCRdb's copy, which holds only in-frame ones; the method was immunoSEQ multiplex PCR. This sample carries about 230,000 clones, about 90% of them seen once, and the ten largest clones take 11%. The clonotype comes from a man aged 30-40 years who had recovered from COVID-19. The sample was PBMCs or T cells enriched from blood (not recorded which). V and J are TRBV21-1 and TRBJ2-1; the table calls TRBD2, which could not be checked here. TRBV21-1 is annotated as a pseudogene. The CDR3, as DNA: TGTGCCAGCAGCGCGATCGACAATGAGCAGTTCTTC. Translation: CASSAIDNEQFF.